A selection of T cell receptor beta chains follows, all from one sample in a study of blood T cell repertoires in COVID-19. Clones were sequenced by immunoSEQ multiplex PCR, and TCRdb holds only the in-frame ones, with some missing. Of about 10,000 clones listed, 80% to 90% are singletons. The sample was peripheral blood. These receptors all stem from a human donor in a cohort sampled during active COVID-19. Each CDR3 is given with its conserved first and last residue. A D gene is named only where the DNA matches it firmly. Clone size, where shown, is once, few, many, or a class for clones that have expanded.

j_gene: TRBJ1-4; v_gene: TRBV2; abundance: .; d_gene: TRBD1; CDR3nt: TGTGCCAGCAGGAAAGGGACAGTGGAAAATGAAAAACTGTTTTTT; CDR3aa: CASRKGTVENEKLFF
j_gene: TRBJ1-2; v_gene: TRBV30; abundance: .; d_gene: TRBD1; CDR3nt: TGTGCCTGGAGGGCCACAGGGGTCGGCTACACCTTC; CDR3aa: CAWRATGVGYTF
j_gene: TRBJ2-1; v_gene: TRBV27; abundance: .; d_gene: TRBD2; CDR3nt: TGTGCCAGCAGCGGTAGCGGGGCAACCTACAATGAGCAGTTCTTC; CDR3aa: CASSGSGATYNEQFF
j_gene: TRBJ2-2; v_gene: TRBV2; abundance: few; d_gene: TRBD1; CDR3nt: TGTGCCAGCAGGTCCGGGACAGGGGTCACCGGGGAGCTGTTTTTT; CDR3aa: CASRSGTGVTGELFF
j_gene: TRBJ2-7; v_gene: TRBV14; abundance: .; d_gene: TRBD2; CDR3nt: TGTGCCAGCAGCCAGGGGGGCCTAGCGGGAGGGAACGAGCAGTACTTC; CDR3aa: CASSQGGLAGGNEQYF
j_gene: TRBJ2-5; v_gene: TRBV6-6; abundance: .; d_gene: TRBD1; CDR3nt: TGTGCCAGCAGTTTCTACAGGGGGCGCGACCAAGAGACCCAGTACTTC; CDR3aa: CASSFYRGRDQETQYF
j_gene: TRBJ1-2; v_gene: TRBV27; abundance: .; d_gene: TRBD1; CDR3nt: TGTGCCAGCAGTTTGAGACAGGGCTATGGCTACACCTTC; CDR3aa: CASSLRQGYGYTF
j_gene: TRBJ2-2; v_gene: TRBV24-1; abundance: .; d_gene: TRBD2; CDR3nt: TGTGCCACCTGCGGGAGAGCGAACACCGGGGAGCTGTTTTTT; CDR3aa: CATCGRANTGELFF
j_gene: TRBJ1-5; v_gene: TRBV19; abundance: .; d_gene: .; CDR3nt: TGTGCCAGTAGTCACGGGGGCCGGGGGGGCAATCAGCCCCAGCATTTT; CDR3aa: CASSHGGRGGNQPQHF
j_gene: TRBJ2-7; v_gene: TRBV5-8; abundance: .; d_gene: TRBD1; CDR3nt: TGTGCCAGCAGCTTGGGGACAGGGGCTAGCGAGCAGTACTTC; CDR3aa: CASSLGTGASEQYF
j_gene: TRBJ2-2; v_gene: TRBV7-6; abundance: .; d_gene: .; CDR3nt: TGTGCCAGCAGCTTAGGCCCGGGTGGCGGGGAGCTGTTTTTT; CDR3aa: CASSLGPGGGELFF
j_gene: TRBJ1-2; v_gene: TRBV19; abundance: few; d_gene: TRBD1; CDR3nt: TGTGCCAGTAGTACTGACAGGGGAGCTAACTATGGCTACACCTTC; CDR3aa: CASSTDRGANYGYTF